One sample yielded the 30 T cell receptor beta chains listed below, sequenced in a study of T cell repertoires in cytomegalovirus infection. These receptors are not linked to any known antigen. TCRdb passed the reads through MiXCR, listing each CDR3 protein once. The sample shows hundreds of thousands of distinct CDR3 sequences, 32% of them seen only once. This sample comprised cultured CD8+ T cells from PBMCs, obtained from culture after CMV antigen stimulation. Receptors originate from a human donor in good health (CMV status not recorded). Some clones in this sample may be carry-over from other donors' samples.

V is TRBV7-9 and J is TRBJ1-3, with D perhaps TRBD1 (6 bases). This CDR3 is built from 18 residues. The germline V gene has CDR1 SEHNR and CDR2 FQNEAQ (reference sequence). The V end lost 3 bases, the J end lost 3 bases, and 21 bases lay between the germline ends. CDR3 coding DNA: TGTGCCAGCAGCTTCCGTCTGGAAGGACAGTTAATTGGAAACACCATATATTTT. Its translation: CASSFRLEGQLIGNTIYF.

This chain connects TRBV12-3 or TRBV12-4 to TRBJ2-2; D call uncertain. With 2 bases removed from V and 3 bases from J, the gap between germline ends came to 7 bases. The CDR3 consists of 14 residues. The chain's CDR3 is CASSLQAYTGELFF. The CDR3 DNA reads TGTGCCAGCAGTTTACAGGCATACACCGGGGAGCTGTTTTTT.

This rearrangement joins TRBV18 to TRBJ1-1; D is unresolved. Trimming removed 2 bases from V and 1 base from J, with 8 bases in between. The CDR3 contains 14 residues. Germline V gene data show CDR1 as KGHSH and CDR2 as LQKENI. CDR3 DNA sequence: TGTGCCAGCTCACCATTCACGGAGAACACTGAAGCTTTCTTT. It yields the protein CASSPFTENTEAFF.

This clonotype was seen a handful of times. The V gene is TRBV6-2 or TRBV6-3, the J gene TRBJ1-1; 7 nucleotides match TRBD1. The CDR3 is made up of 16 amino acids. Germline lookup yields CDR1 MNHEY and CDR2 SVGEGT. Trimming took 0 bases from V and 3 from J; bases not matched to a gene: 7. Here the CDR3 DNA reads TGTGCCAGCAGTTACTCGGAGGGGGCGTTTCACACTGAAGCTTTCTTT. It translates to CASSYSEGAFHTEAFF.

In this sample, this clonotype turned up many times. The chain is built from TRBV7-8 and TRBJ2-7, with no clear D. The germline V and J ends were trimmed by 1 base and 2 bases, with 6 bases remaining between them. The CDR3 consists of 13 residues. Germline CDR1 and CDR2: SGHVS and FQNEAQ. The CDR3 protein is CASSLGPPYEQYF. The CDR3 nucleotides read TGTGCCAGCAGCTTAGGACCACCCTACGAGCAGTACTTC.

Written as DNA, the CDR3 is TGTGCCAGCAGCTACACCAGGGGGAACACCGGGGAGCTGTTTTTT. Its translation is CASSYTRGNTGELFF. The V and J genes are TRBV6-5 and TRBJ2-2; maybe TRBD1 (6 bases). The CDR3 consists of 15 residues. Germline CDR1 and CDR2: MNHEY and SVGAGI. Between the trimmed V and J ends, which lost 6 bases and 1 base, there was a span of 12 bases.

The V call is TRBV28, the J call TRBJ2-7; no clear D. Between the trimmed V and J ends, which lost 6 bases and 4 bases, there was a span of 16 bases. The CDR3 is 14 amino acids. Per germline, CDR1 MDHEN and CDR2 SYDVKM. Here the CDR3 DNA reads TGTGCCAGCAGCAGACCTGTCTGGCCATACGAGCAGTACGTC. This translates into CASSRPVWPYEQYV.

This clonotype was seen only a few times. The chain joins TRBV6-2 or TRBV6-3 to TRBJ2-3; D might be TRBD2 (7 bases). This CDR3 is built from 17 residues. Trimming removed 5 bases from V and 3 bases from J, with 21 bases in between. Germline V gene data show CDR1 as MNHEY and CDR2 as SVGEGT. CDR3 residues: CASSARRGGASTDTQYF. In DNA, the CDR3 is TGTGCCAGCAGTGCCCGAAGAGGGGGGGCATCAACAGATACGCAGTATTTT.

J is TRBJ2-1 and V is TRBV12-3 or TRBV12-4, with D unresolved. The CDR3 sequence is 14 residues long. Trimming left V 2 bases short and J 5 bases short, with 10 bases between. CDR3: CASSLLSGHNEQFF. In DNA form, the CDR3 reads TGTGCCAGCAGTTTATTATCGGGCCACAATGAGCAGTTCTTC.

This chain connects TRBV4-1 to TRBJ2-4; 10 bases map to TRBD1. V shed 3 bases, J shed 5 bases, and the junction held 4 bases outside the gene matches. Germline assignment: CDR1 MGHRA and CDR2 YSYEKL. This CDR3 is built from 15 residues. DNA of the CDR3: TGCGCCAGCAGCCAGGGACAGGGGACGGAAAACATTCAGTACTTC. Its protein product is CASSQGQGTENIQYF.

This chain joins TRBV2 and TRBJ2-7; 8 positions match TRBD1. This CDR3 is 14 amino acids long. Germline CDR1 is SNHLY and CDR2 is FYNNEI. After removal of 8 bases from V and 2 bases from J, the junction contained 8 bases not matched to a gene. The CDR3 bases are TGTGCCAGCGTCCCCAGGGGGCGCCCCTACGAGCAGTACTTC. Protein: CASVPRGRPYEQYF.

V gene TRBV7-9 combines with J gene TRBJ1-1, with D perhaps TRBD1 (6 bases). Germline V lookup: CDR1 SEHNR, CDR2 FQNEAQ (reference sequence). Trimming stripped 6 bases from V and 5 bases from J, with 16 bases between. The CDR3 has 14 residues. CDR3 coding DNA: TGTGCCAGCAGTCCCACTCAGGGGAAAACTGAAGCTTTCTTT. Translating it yields CASSPTQGKTEAFF.

This clonotype was picked up one time. The junction departs from germline at one end; a sequencing error may be responsible. V usage is TRBV7-6 and J usage is TRBJ2-3, with TRBD1 matching over 7 bases. Germline CDR1 reads SGHVS; CDR2 reads FNYEAQ. CDR3 length: 15 residues. This CDR3 is CASSLKDRYLDMQYF. CDR3 bases: TGTGCCAGCAGCTTAAAGGACAGGTATCTTGATATGCAGTATTTT. Drawing the rest from reference TRBV7-6 and TRBJ2-3, the complete variable domain is GAGVSQSPRYKVTKRGQDVALRCDPISGHVSLYWYRQALGQGPEFLTYFNYEAQQDKSGLPNDRFSAERPEGSISTLTIQRTEQRDSAMYRCASSLKDRYLDMQYFGPGTRLTVL.

This clonotype was seen repeatedly, ten times or more. The chain carries TRBV7-2 and TRBJ1-1; D perhaps matches TRBD1 (6 bases). Trimming cost V 1 base and J 0 bases, with 15 bases left between them. The CDR3 totals 17 residues. Germline CDR1 SGHTA, CDR2 FQGNSA. CDR3 amino acids: CASSLGKFGQLNTEAFF. The CDR3 nucleotides read TGTGCCAGCAGCTTAGGAAAATTCGGACAGTTGAACACTGAAGCTTTCTTT.

V is TRBV11-2 and J is TRBJ2-1; possibly TRBD1 for D (5 bases). CDR1 SGHAT and CDR2 FQNNGV come from the germline V gene. V lost 6 bases to trimming and J lost 3 bases, with 12 bases between them. The CDR3 runs to 14 residues. The CDR3 region is CASRLSQGYNEQFF. The CDR3 DNA is TGTGCCAGCAGATTAAGCCAGGGCTACAATGAGCAGTTCTTC.

This clonotype was observed a handful of times. This chain uses TRBV6-1 with TRBJ2-5; 10 bases fit TRBD2. V trimming: 0 bases; J trimming: 2 bases; junction bases outside the gene matches: 0. Germline CDR1 and CDR2: MNHNS and SASEGT. The CDR3 is 15 residues long. The CDR3 reads CASSEAAGGQETQYF. The CDR3 DNA reads TGTGCCAGCAGTGAAGCAGCGGGGGGGCAAGAGACCCAGTACTTC.

This clonotype was detected ten times or more. This chain links TRBV7-9 with TRBJ1-1; a weak D match, TRBD1 (5 bases). The CDR3 totals 14 residues. V dropped 5 bases and J dropped 3 bases, with 13 bases sitting between them. Looked up from germline, CDR1 is SEHNR and CDR2 is FQNEAQ (reference sequence). CDR3 loop: CASSPDTGHTEAFF. CDR3 DNA sequence: TGTGCCAGCAGCCCAGATACGGGGCACACTGAAGCTTTCTTT. Supplemented by reference TRBV7-9 and TRBJ1-1, the full variable domain reads DTGVSQNPRHKITKRGQNVTFRCDPISEHNRLYWYRQTLGQGPEFLTYFQNEAQLEKSRLLSDRFSAERPKGSFSTLEIQRTEQGDSAMYLCASSPDTGHTEAFFGQGTRLTVV.

The chain has TRBV14 and TRBJ2-1; D is possibly TRBD1 (5 bases). Germline CDR1 and CDR2: SGHDN and FVKESK. CDR3 length equals 16 residues. Deletions cut 4 bases from V and 4 bases from J, with 17 bases between. This CDR3 reads CASSPSHRPKYNEQFF. The CDR3 coding sequence is TGTGCCAGCAGCCCGTCGCACAGGCCGAAATACAATGAGCAGTTCTTC.

This clonotype has a count of ten or more. The rearrangement joins TRBV7-6 to TRBJ2-1; TRBD1 agrees at 7 bases. This CDR3 region has 15 residues. With V trimmed by 1 base and J by 1 base, 1 base remained unmatched. The germline gives CDR1 SGHVS, CDR2 FNYEAQ. CDR3 sequence: CASSLEQGSYNEQFF. The CDR3 DNA sequence: TGTGCCAGCAGCTTAGAACAGGGGTCCTACAATGAGCAGTTCTTC.

The chain uses TRBV5-6 and TRBJ2-7; TRBD2 matches at 8 bases. The germline V gene has CDR1 SGHDT and CDR2 YYEEEE. After removal of 4 bases from V and 5 bases from J, the junction contained 8 bases not matched to a gene. The CDR3 length is 14 residues. Here the CDR3 DNA reads TGTGCCAGCAGCCCGGAACTAGCGGCCCACGAGCAGTACTTC. Translated, it gives CASSPELAAHEQYF.

A few counts support this clonotype. CDR3: CASSFGVGNSPLHF. Here the CDR3 DNA reads TGTGCCAGCAGTTTTGGGGTAGGGAATTCACCCCTCCACTTT. The chain recombines TRBV27 with TRBJ1-6; unclear D gene. Germline V gives CDR1 MNHEY, CDR2 SMNVEV (reference sequence). V was pared by 3 bases and J by 7 bases, with 10 bases between. The CDR3 is 14 residues long.

The chain links TRBV20-1 to TRBJ2-2; TRBD2 matches at 13 bases. After removal of 0 bases from V and 6 bases from J, the junction contained 7 bases not matched to a gene. From germline, CDR1 is DFQATT and CDR2 SNEGSKA (reference sequence). The length of the CDR3 is 17 residues. Here the CDR3 reads CSARDQGTSGTAGELFF. CDR3 bases: TGCAGTGCTAGAGATCAGGGGACTAGCGGGACGGCCGGGGAGCTGTTTTTT.

The CDR3 bases are TGTGCCAGCAGTTTGCGGACAGGGAATCAGTATGGCTACACCTTC. Its protein product is CASSLRTGNQYGYTF. V usage is TRBV27 and J usage is TRBJ1-2; the match to TRBD1 covers 8 bases. V lost 3 bases to trimming and J lost 5 bases; unmatched junction nucleotides: 8. The length of the CDR3 is 15 residues. Germline loops: CDR1 MNHEY, CDR2 SMNVEV (reference sequence).

The rearrangement links TRBV7-9 to TRBJ2-2; 7 positions agree with TRBD1. This CDR3 region has 14 residues. CDR1 SEHNR and CDR2 FQNEAQ come from the germline V gene (reference sequence). V shed 5 bases, J shed 7 bases, and the junction held 7 bases outside the gene matches. In nucleotides, the CDR3 is TGTGCCAGCAGCCCTGGACAGGACGGCGGGGAGCTGTTTTTT. It specifies CASSPGQDGGELFF. Full variable domain (rest looked up from reference TRBV7-9 and TRBJ2-2): DTGVSQNPRHKITKRGQNVTFRCDPISEHNRLYWYRQTLGQGPEFLTYFQNEAQLEKSRLLSDRFSAERPKGSFSTLEIQRTEQGDSAMYLCASSPGQDGGELFFGEGSRLTVL.

This chain links TRBV6-5 with TRBJ2-7; D possibly corresponds to TRBD2 (6 bases). Germline assignment: CDR1 MNHEY and CDR2 SVGAGI. CDR3 length: 13 residues. V dropped 5 bases and J dropped 2 bases, with 10 bases sitting between them. The CDR3: CASSAEGPYEQYF. CDR3 DNA: TGTGCCAGCAGTGCGGAGGGGCCCTACGAGCAGTACTTC.

V is TRBV7-8 and J is TRBJ2-1; D not certain. The CDR3 runs to 14 residues. Germline V gene sequence: CDR1 SGHVS, CDR2 FQNEAQ. V shed 1 base and J shed 6 bases, with 10 bases lying between them. The CDR3: CASSLGGPPNEQFF. In nucleotides, the CDR3 is TGTGCCAGCAGCTTAGGAGGACCCCCCAATGAGCAGTTCTTC.

This clonotype was detected only once. The chain employs TRBV7-9 and TRBJ2-6; D may be TRBD1 (5 bases). V shed 4 bases and J shed 0 bases, with 13 bases lying between them. The germline V gene has CDR1 SEHNR and CDR2 FQNEAQ (reference sequence). This CDR3 region has 17 residues. As DNA, the CDR3 is TGTGCCAGCAGCTCCACCGACAGCCTCTCTGGGGCCAACGTCCTGACTTTC. The encoded protein is CASSSTDSLSGANVLTF.

CDR3 region: CASSLSSPPGQGATDTQYF. For the CDR3, the DNA is TGTGCCAGCAGCCTATCCTCCCCCCCGGGACAGGGGGCAACGGATACGCAGTATTTT. The V and J genes are TRBV7-9 and TRBJ2-3; 12 bases line up with TRBD1. V trimming: 5 bases; J trimming: 6 bases; junction bases outside the gene matches: 18. CDR1 and CDR2 from the germline V gene are SEHNR and FQNEAQ (reference sequence). The length of the CDR3 is 19 residues. The whole variable domain, filled in from reference TRBV7-9 and TRBJ2-3, reads DTGVSQNPRHKITKRGQNVTFRCDPISEHNRLYWYRQTLGQGPEFLTYFQNEAQLEKSRLLSDRFSAERPKGSFSTLEIQRTEQGDSAMYLCASSLSSPPGQGATDTQYFGPGTRLTVL.

Concerning this clonotype: A read error may explain this, as a much larger clone is one base away. The V and J genes are TRBV7-8 and TRBJ1-4; 9 nucleotides match TRBD1. Germline loops: CDR1 SGHVS, CDR2 FQNEAQ. The CDR3 has 17 residues. V lost 2 bases to trimming and J lost 4 bases; unmatched junction nucleotides: 8. The CDR3 is CASSLFGTGPHNEKLFF. The CDR3 DNA sequence: TGTGCCAGCAGCTTATTCGGGACAGGGCCCCATAATGAAAAACTGTTTTTT.

This clonotype was seen ten or more times. CDR3 sequence: CASSSTGLQETQYF. CDR3 sequence (DNA): TGTGCCAGCAGCTCGACGGGGCTCCAAGAGACCCAGTACTTC. V gene TRBV7-9 combines with J gene TRBJ2-5; either TRBD1 or TRBD2 may fit D (5 bases each). The CDR3 loop spans 14 amino acids. V shed 4 bases and J shed 1 base, with 10 bases lying between them. In germline, CDR1 is SEHNR, CDR2 FQNEAQ (reference sequence). The entire variable domain, with the rest obtained from reference TRBV7-9 and TRBJ2-5, is as follows: DTGVSQNPRHKITKRGQNVTFRCDPISEHNRLYWYRQTLGQGPEFLTYFQNEAQLEKSRLLSDRFSAERPKGSFSTLEIQRTEQGDSAMYLCASSSTGLQETQYFGPGTRLLVL.